The following is a T cell receptor (beta chain) sequence with its context. These data belong to a study of TIL therapy for anti-PD-1-resistant metastatic lung cancer. The trim removed 7 bases at V and 1 base at J, leaving 3 bases unmatched. CDR3 length: 12 residues. Per germline, CDR1 SQVTM and CDR2 ANQGSEA. This was the immunoSEQ v3 assay. Measured with immunoSEQ multiplex PCR; TCRdb has only the in-frame clones, and not every one. This table has approximately 95,000 clones, less than 70% appearing once. This sample's time point: pre-treatment sample, taken before nivolumab and TIL therapy. Tumor tissue came from excised metastases, mostly pleural nodules or supraclavicular lymph nodes.

This sample comprised tumor tissue, obtained at baseline. This receptor was identified in a person aged 25 to 85 with non-small cell lung cancer. The V gene is TRBV29-1, the J gene TRBJ1-1, with 7 bases identical to TRBD1. The CDR3 loop is CSANRGNTEAFF. The CDR3 DNA reads as TGCAGCGCGAACAGGGGGAACACTGAAGCTTTCTTT.